Below are 29 T cell receptor beta chains sequenced from a single sample in a study of Graves' ophthalmopathy and Graves' hyperthyroidism. The sequenced template was RNA, covering the TCR beta CDR3 region. Scientists carried out first-round RT-PCR using HTBI primers and then a second-round multiplex PCR. A single record per CDR3 protein comes from TCRdb applying MiXCR to the multiplex PCR reads. Here the sample spans 650,000 to 800,000 distinct CDR3 sequences, just over 40% being singletons. Sequenced sample: peripheral blood. The receptors come from an adult man with Graves' ophthalmopathy.

This clonotype has more than one count but fewer than ten. The chain links TRBV4-2 to TRBJ1-5; D ambiguous. Germline V CDR1 and CDR2: LGHNA, YNFKEQ. V gave up 0 bases and J gave up 7 bases, with 7 bases separating them. This CDR3 region has 13 residues. The CDR3 loop reads CASSQDPEQPQHF. The CDR3 DNA reads TGTGCCAGCAGCCAAGATCCGGAGCAGCCCCAGCATTTT.

Concerning this clonotype: The junction does not match germline at one end; this may be a read error. V usage is TRBV6-1 and J usage is TRBJ1-5; D is unclear. The CDR3 contains 13 residues. Germline CDR1 reads MNHNS; CDR2 reads SASEGT. The CDR3 spells CATLGINNRPQHF. CDR3 DNA: TGTGCCACCCTGGGAATTAACAATCGGCCCCAGCATTTT.

This clonotype was observed many times. The rearrangement uses TRBV12-3 or TRBV12-4 and TRBJ2-2; 10 bases agree with TRBD2. This CDR3 spans 16 amino acids. V was pared by 5 bases and J by 0 bases, with 3 bases of the junction left unmatched. The CDR3 DNA follows: TGTGCCAGCAGTAAGACTAGCGGGTCGAACACCGGGGAGCTGTTTTTT. Translating gives CASSKTSGSNTGELFF.

Points on this clonotype: A read error may explain this, as a much larger clone is one base away. The V and J genes are TRBV9 and TRBJ2-7; tentatively, D is TRBD1 or TRBD2 (5 bases each). The CDR3 loop spans 14 amino acids. V lost 4 bases to trimming and J lost 5 bases, with 16 bases between them. Germline CDR1 and CDR2: SGDLS and YYNGEE. CDR3 nucleotide sequence: TGTGCCAGCAGCTGGGACGACAACGTACACGAGCAGTACTTC. This sequence encodes CASSWDDNVHEQYF.

CDR3 DNA sequence: TGCGCCAGCAGCCAATTCCCAACTCTGGGGGAGACCCAGTACTTC. Translating gives CASSQFPTLGETQYF. The V and J genes are TRBV10-2 and TRBJ2-5, with D unclear. Germline CDR1 and CDR2: WSHSY and SAAADI. Trimming cost V 6 bases and J 5 bases, with 19 bases left between them. The CDR3 length is 15 residues.

The chain uses TRBV5-5 and TRBJ1-2; 7 nucleotides agree with TRBD1. The V gene end was trimmed by 1 base and the J gene end by 3 bases; junction bases not matched to a gene: 9. The CDR3 spans 16 residues. Germline V gene sequence: CDR1 SGHKS, CDR2 YYEKEE (reference sequence). This chain's CDR3 is CASSLSRAGGYYGYTF. DNA for the CDR3: TGTGCCAGCAGCTTGTCGAGGGCAGGGGGATACTATGGCTACACCTTC. Together with reference TRBV5-5 and TRBJ1-2, the CDR3 gives the full variable domain: DAGVTQSPTHLIKTRGQQVTLRCSPISGHKSVSWYQQVLGQGPQFIFQYYEKEERGRGNFPDRFSARQFPNYSSELNVNALLLGDSALYLCASSLSRAGGYYGYTFGSGTRLTVV.

The genes are TRBV29-1 and TRBJ2-2, with 8 bases aligning to TRBD1. V was clipped by 8 bases and J by 7 bases; unmatched bases: 6. CDR3 size: 12 residues. CDR1 and CDR2 (germline): SQVTM, ANQGSEA. CDR3 sequence: CSIGQGDGELFF. CDR3 DNA: TGCAGCATCGGACAGGGTGACGGGGAGCTGTTTTTT.

This clonotype was observed a few times. This chain joins TRBV7-8 and TRBJ2-7, with D perhaps matching TRBD1 or TRBD2 (5 bases each). The V end lost 5 bases, the J end lost 2 bases, and 13 bases lay between the germline ends. The CDR3 sequence is 14 residues long. CDR1 and CDR2 from the germline V gene are SGHVS and FQNEAQ. The DNA for the CDR3 is TGTGCCAGCAGCGGCAGGGAGTCGGCCTACGAGCAGTACTTC. It is translated as CASSGRESAYEQYF. Looking up the rest from reference TRBV7-8 and TRBJ2-7 gives the full variable domain: GAGVSQSPRYKVAKRGQDVALRCDPISGHVSLFWYQQALGQGPEFLTYFQNEAQLDKSGLPSDRFFAERPEGSVSTLKIQRTQQEDSAVYLCASSGRESAYEQYFGPGTRLTVT.

The genes are TRBV19 and TRBJ1-2; D perhaps matches TRBD1 (6 bases). The ends were cut back, 6 bases at V and 0 bases at J, with 20 bases in the middle. The V gene's germline CDR1 is LNHDA and CDR2 SQIVND (reference sequence). This CDR3 has 17 amino acids. The CDR3 loop reads CASSRGTQGLANYGYTF. DNA for the CDR3: TGTGCCAGTAGCAGGGGCACCCAGGGGTTAGCTAACTATGGCTACACCTTC. Supplemented by reference TRBV19 and TRBJ1-2, the full variable domain reads DGGITQSPKYLFRKEGQNVTLSCEQNLNHDAMYWYRQDPGQGLRLIYYSQIVNDFQKGDIAEGYSVSREKKESFPLTVTSAQKNPTAFYLCASSRGTQGLANYGYTFGSGTRLTVV.

The chain is built from TRBV9 and TRBJ2-6, with no clear D. Between the trimmed V and J ends, which lost 4 bases and 0 bases, there was a span of 20 bases. This CDR3 spans 19 amino acids. Per germline, CDR1 SGDLS and CDR2 YYNGEE. This CDR3 is CASSPMAERGSSGANVLTF. The CDR3 nucleotides read TGTGCCAGCAGCCCCATGGCAGAACGTGGAAGCTCTGGGGCCAACGTCCTGACTTTC.

This clonotype occurred a few times. This sequence joins TRBV18 and TRBJ2-7, with no clear D. V shed 0 bases and J shed 0 bases, with 6 bases lying between them. CDR1 KGHSH and CDR2 LQKENI come from the germline V gene. There are 14 residues in the CDR3. Written as DNA, the CDR3 is TGTGCCAGCTCACCACCGAGCTACTCCTACGAGCAGTACTTC. Translated: CASSPPSYSYEQYF.

This rearrangement joins TRBV7-2 to TRBJ2-2; the match to TRBD1 covers 10 bases. The length of the CDR3 is 15 residues. Germline CDR1 SGHTA, CDR2 FQGNSA. V shed 4 bases and J 8 bases; nucleotides not matched to a gene: 7. CDR3 sequence: CASSYRTGGWGELFF. Written as DNA, the CDR3 is TGTGCCAGCAGCTACAGGACAGGGGGGTGGGGGGAGCTGTTTTTT. The full variable domain, with the rest looked up from reference TRBV7-2 and TRBJ2-2, is GAGVSQSPSNKVTEKGKDVELRCDPISGHTALYWYRQSLGQGLEFLIYFQGNSAPDKSGLPSDRFSAERTGGSVSTLTIQRTQQEDSAVYLCASSYRTGGWGELFFGEGSRLTVL.

This clonotype was seen many times. The genes are TRBV6-6 and TRBJ1-2; D gene uncertain. Between the trimmed V and J ends, which lost 7 bases and 8 bases, there was a span of 11 bases. Germline V gene lookup returns CDR1 MNHNY and CDR2 SVGAGI (reference sequence). CDR3 length: 11 amino acids. The CDR3, as DNA: TGTGCCAGCACCGCAACTGAGGGCTACACCTTC. Amino acids: CASTATEGYTF.

This clonotype was seen many times. The chain combines TRBV20-1 with TRBJ2-5; the D is unclear. The CDR3 loop spans 11 amino acids. The V and J ends lost 6 bases and 0 bases respectively, with 5 bases between them. Germline-derived CDR1 and CDR2 are DFQATT and SNEGSKA (reference sequence). CDR3: CSAADQETQYF. CDR3 sequence (DNA): TGCAGTGCAGCAGACCAAGAGACCCAGTACTTC.

There are a few counts of this clonotype. J is TRBJ1-3 and V is TRBV6-9; the D gene is possibly TRBD1 (6 bases). Trimming shortened V by 3 bases and J by 3 bases, and 24 bases separated the two germline ends. The CDR3 totals 19 residues. Germline V gives CDR1 MNHGY, CDR2 SVAAGI. The CDR3 spells CASSYLGTTGTGVGNTIYF. In DNA, the CDR3 is TGTGCCAGCAGTTACCTCGGGACAACGGGGACGGGAGTTGGAAACACCATATATTTT.

This clonotype was counted at least ten times. The chain couples TRBV12-3 or TRBV12-4 to TRBJ1-5; D may be TRBD1 (6 bases). The CDR3 is 14 amino acids. V gave up 6 bases and J gave up 7 bases, with 16 bases separating them. This chain's CDR3 is CASSVQGGRQPQHF. CDR3 coding DNA: TGTGCCAGCAGCGTACAGGGCGGGAGGCAGCCCCAGCATTTT.

The chain couples TRBV9 to TRBJ1-1; no reliable D call. The germline V gene encodes CDR1 SGDLS and CDR2 YYNGEE. CDR3 length equals 16 residues. Deletions cut 2 bases from V and 0 bases from J, with 14 bases between. The CDR3 DNA follows: TGTGCCAGCAGCGTCGCGGACTACGCACTGAACACTGAAGCTTTCTTT. Protein product: CASSVADYALNTEAFF.

Remarks on this clonotype: Just one base apart from a much larger clone, this may be a read error. The J gene is TRBJ2-5, the V gene TRBV24-1; TRBD2 might be the D (5 bases). With 1 base removed from V and 5 bases from J, the gap between germline ends came to 10 bases. The CDR3 contains 14 residues. Germline CDR1 and CDR2: KGHDR and SFDVKD. CDR3 in DNA: TGTGCCACCAGTGATTTACCCGGGGAGGAGACCCAGTACTTC. Translation gives CATSDLPGEETQYF.

This clonotype was detected ten times or more. One end of the junction does not line up with germline, which may come from a read error. The chain employs TRBV7-9 and TRBJ2-5, with D hard to call. The CDR3 totals 12 residues. Germline V gene data show CDR1 as SEHNR and CDR2 as FQNEAQ (reference sequence). The CDR3 bases are TGTGCCGGCAGGCCAACGGGAGAGACCCAGTACTTC. Translated, it gives CAGRPTGETQYF.

The rearrangement joins TRBV10-3 to TRBJ1-3; 8 bases map to TRBD1. The germline CDR1 and CDR2 sequences are ENHRY and SYGVKD. Trimming cost V 6 bases and J 4 bases; bases outside gene matches: 5. The CDR3 runs to 14 residues. DNA of the CDR3: TGTGCCATCAGGAAAGGGACAGGCGGAAACACCATATATTTT. This translates into CAIRKGTGGNTIYF.

This clonotype was counted only a few times. The rearrangement joins TRBV5-1 to TRBJ2-3, with D perhaps matching TRBD1 (6 bases). This CDR3 comprises 13 residues. The V gene's germline CDR1 is SGHRS and CDR2 YFSETQ. Trimming removed 8 bases at V and 2 bases at J, with 12 bases between. CDR3 sequence reads: CASTPGHTDTQYF. The CDR3 DNA is TGCGCCAGTACGCCGGGACACACAGATACGCAGTATTTT.

This clonotype was seen ten or more times. The chain has TRBV5-1 and TRBJ1-3, with unresolved D. Deletions cut 4 bases from V and 4 bases from J, with 15 bases between. CDR1 SGHRS and CDR2 YFSETQ come from the germline V gene. The CDR3 is 15 residues long. DNA of the CDR3: TGCGCCAGCAGCATGGAGTCGGTCGCGGGAAACACCATATATTTT. Translating gives CASSMESVAGNTIYF.

This clonotype was observed at least ten times. The chain uses TRBV20-1 and TRBJ1-1; D is perhaps TRBD1 (5 bases). CDR3 length: 15 residues. Between the trimmed V and J ends, which lost 0 bases and 2 bases, there was a span of 13 bases. CDR1 and CDR2 from the germline V gene are DFQATT and SNEGSKA (reference sequence). CDR3 amino acids: CSARDTGWLNTEAFF. In DNA form, the CDR3 reads TGCAGTGCTAGAGATACAGGTTGGCTAAACACTGAAGCTTTCTTT.

There are a few counts of this clonotype. In DNA form, the CDR3 reads TGTGCCAGCAGTTACTTGGATACTGCCCCACTGGAGCCCCAGCATTTT. Amino acid sequence: CASSYLDTAPLEPQHF. The chain has TRBV6-6 and TRBJ1-5, with D hard to call. Trimming removed 1 base from V and 8 bases from J, with 18 bases in between. CDR1 is MNHNY and CDR2 is SVGAGI in the germline V gene (reference sequence). This CDR3 spans 16 amino acids.

This clonotype was counted a few times. The J gene is TRBJ1-1, the V gene TRBV12-5; no reliable D call. The CDR3 consists of 19 residues. Trimming removed 0 bases from V and 0 bases from J, with 20 bases in between. CDR1 LGHNT and CDR2 FRNRAP come from the germline V gene. The CDR3 coding sequence is TGTGCTAGTGGTTTGGTACCGTTTGTCGGGTCGCCCATGAACACTGAAGCTTTCTTT. Encoded protein: CASGLVPFVGSPMNTEAFF.

In this sample, this clonotype turned up a few times. V is TRBV29-1 and J is TRBJ2-3, with D hard to call. This CDR3 is built from 11 residues. CDR1 and CDR2 (germline): SQVTM, ANQGSEA. The V and J ends lost 5 bases and 2 bases respectively, with 5 bases between them. CDR3 bases: TGCAGCGTTCCCGTCACAGATACGCAGTATTTT. It yields the protein CSVPVTDTQYF.

This clonotype was counted ten times or more. The chain employs TRBV4-2 and TRBJ2-5; 13 bases map to TRBD2. The V and J ends lost 3 bases and 5 bases, in that order; junction bases with no gene match: 6. The CDR3 contains 16 residues. CDR1 and CDR2 from the germline V gene are LGHNA and YNFKEQ. CDR3 amino acids: CASSQTTSGRWETQYF. The CDR3 DNA reads as TGTGCCAGCAGCCAGACGACTAGCGGGAGGTGGGAGACCCAGTACTTC.

This clonotype was seen more than once but under ten times. The genes are TRBV20-1 and TRBJ2-5; no reliable D call. V was pared by 3 bases and J by 5 bases, with 1 base between. The CDR3 is 9 amino acids. CDR1 and CDR2 from the germline V gene are DFQATT and SNEGSKA (reference sequence). CDR3 nucleotide sequence: TGCAGTGCTAGGGAGACCCAGTACTTC. This codes for CSARETQYF.

This sequence joins TRBV7-9 and TRBJ2-5, with 7 bases lining up with TRBD2. The J call is in doubt because the DNA end fits TRBJ2-1 better. The CDR3 has 13 residues. Germline V lookup: CDR1 SEHNR, CDR2 FQNEAQ (reference sequence). In nucleotides, the CDR3 is TGTGCCAGCAGCGCGGGAGTGGACAATGAGCAGTTCTTC. Protein sequence: CASSAGVDNEQFF.